These 19 T cell receptor beta chains were all obtained from the same sample, sequenced in a study of shared clonotypes between healthy human individuals. Assay: immunoSEQ multiplex PCR; the TCRdb copy retains only in-frame clones and omits some. Here the sample spans around 2,000,000 clones, more than 85% being singletons. CD8 cells regarded as naive lacked CD45RO, were positively chosen for CCR7, and omitted terminally differentiated effector memory CD45RA+ cells. The specimen was naive CD8+ T cells from PBMCs. Receptors were obtained from a man aged 18 to 29 in good health. Some clones in this sample may be carry-over from other donors' samples.

The rearrangement uses TRBV6-5 and TRBJ2-2, with D uncertain. The length of the CDR3 is 15 residues. In germline, CDR1 is MNHEY, CDR2 SVGAGI. Trimming pared 2 bases from V and 0 bases from J, leaving 7 bases between. The CDR3: CASSYGVTNTGELFF. In nucleotides, the CDR3 is TGTGCCAGCAGTTACGGGGTAACGAACACCGGGGAGCTGTTTTTT.

This sequence joins TRBV27 and TRBJ2-1; unclear D gene. The CDR3 loop spans 13 amino acids. Trimming cost V 0 bases and J 6 bases, with 6 bases left between them. The germline V gene encodes CDR1 MNHEY and CDR2 SMNVEV (reference sequence). This CDR3 is CASSLSWSNEQFF. CDR3 DNA sequence: TGTGCCAGCAGTTTATCGTGGTCCAATGAGCAGTTCTTC.

The chain uses TRBV27 and TRBJ1-5, with TRBD1 matching 8 bases. The germline gives CDR1 MNHEY, CDR2 SMNVEV (reference sequence). There are 16 residues in the CDR3. With V trimmed by 5 bases and J by 2 bases, 8 bases remained unmatched. The DNA for the CDR3 is TGTGCCAGCAGTCCCAGGGGGCTCATCGGCAATCAGCCCCAGCATTTT. This gives the protein CASSPRGLIGNQPQHF.

The gene calls are TRBV29-1 and TRBJ2-3; perhaps TRBD2 as D (6 bases). The CDR3 sequence is 16 residues long. V shed 0 bases and J shed 4 bases, with 17 bases lying between them. Germline V lookup: CDR1 SQVTM, CDR2 ANQGSEA. CDR3 residues: CSVEDKADYEADTQYF. The CDR3 DNA follows: TGCAGCGTTGAAGATAAGGCGGACTACGAAGCAGATACGCAGTATTTT.

V gene TRBV4-1 combines with J gene TRBJ2-7, with 9 bases fitting TRBD2. Germline V gene sequence: CDR1 MGHRA, CDR2 YSYEKL. The CDR3 sequence is 18 residues long. Trimming cost V 0 bases and J 4 bases; bases outside gene matches: 13. In DNA form, the CDR3 reads TGCGCCAGCAGCCAAGATCCCCCCCCGCGGGAGGGCCTGTACGAGCAGTACTTC. It yields the protein CASSQDPPPREGLYEQYF.

The CDR3 region is CAWQPQGPGGTEAFF. The CDR3 DNA reads as TGTGCCTGGCAACCACAAGGGCCCGGCGGCACTGAAGCTTTCTTT. The chain couples TRBV30 to TRBJ1-1, with D unclear. The germline V gene encodes CDR1 GTSNPN and CDR2 SVGIG (reference sequence). CDR3 size: 15 residues. Trimming removed 5 bases at V and 4 bases at J, with 20 bases between.

The chain carries TRBV28 and TRBJ2-3, with D possibly TRBD2 on 6 matching bases. Germline V gene lookup returns CDR1 MDHEN and CDR2 SYDVKM. The length of the CDR3 is 14 residues. Here the CDR3 reads CAHGVGGFTDTQYF. In DNA form, the CDR3 reads TGTGCTCACGGGGTGGGGGGTTTTACAGATACGCAGTATTTT.

The chain has TRBV7-9 and TRBJ2-7, with D possibly matching TRBD2 (5 bases). Germline-derived CDR1 and CDR2 are SEHNR and FQNEAQ (reference sequence). With 5 bases removed from V and 2 bases from J, the gap between germline ends came to 13 bases. The length of the CDR3 is 14 residues. The CDR3 loop reads CASSTDPRAYEQYF. CDR3 nucleotide sequence: TGTGCCAGCAGCACGGACCCGAGGGCCTACGAGCAGTACTTC.

This clone was seen just once. The chain combines TRBV28 with TRBJ2-5; TRBD2 matches at 7 bases. The CDR3 is 14 amino acids. Germline trimming cut 5 bases from V and 5 bases from J; bases unmatched to any gene: 8. Germline-derived CDR1 and CDR2 are MDHEN and SYDVKM. CDR3 bases: TGTGCCAGCAGTCCCTCGGGGGGTTTGGAGACCCAGTACTTC. Encoded protein: CASSPSGGLETQYF.

This rearrangement joins TRBV28 to TRBJ2-7; tentative D call: TRBD1 (6 bases). The CDR3 runs 16 residues. V was trimmed by 5 bases and J by 4 bases, leaving 21 bases between them. Germline V lookup: CDR1 MDHEN, CDR2 SYDVKM. This CDR3 is CASSANRVFGAYEQYF. The CDR3 DNA reads TGTGCCAGCAGTGCGAACAGGGTATTCGGGGCGTACGAGCAGTACTTC.

For this clone: Other DNA variants within this sample encode the same CDR3. This rearrangement joins TRBV27 to TRBJ2-7; 7 bases are a match to TRBD1. This CDR3 is 13 amino acids long. J lost 3 bases, V lost 6 bases, and 5 bases had no gene match. The germline gives CDR1 MNHEY, CDR2 SMNVEV (reference sequence). CDR3 coding DNA: TGTGCCAGCAGCCTCCCAGGGGGCTACGAGCAGTACTTC. Protein sequence: CASSLPGGYEQYF.

The chain joins TRBV7-2 to TRBJ2-2, with TRBD2 matching over 8 bases. J was trimmed by 0 bases and V by 1 base; bases with no gene match: 1. Germline-derived CDR1 and CDR2 are SGHTA and FQGNSA. This CDR3 contains 16 residues. The CDR3 bases are TGTGCCAGCAGCTTAGTTAGCGGGGCGAACACCGGGGAGCTGTTTTTT. This encodes CASSLVSGANTGELFF. Full variable domain (rest looked up from reference TRBV7-2 and TRBJ2-2): GAGVSQSPSNKVTEKGKDVELRCDPISGHTALYWYRQSLGQGLEFLIYFQGNSAPDKSGLPSDRFSAERTGGSVSTLTIQRTQQEDSAVYLCASSLVSGANTGELFFGEGSRLTVL.

The chain carries TRBV12-5 and TRBJ2-1; D is unclear. CDR1 is LGHNT, CDR2 FRNRAP, per germline. With 1 base removed from V and 8 bases from J, the gap between germline ends came to 9 bases. The CDR3 is made up of 13 amino acids. In DNA, the CDR3 is TGTGCTAGTGGTTTGGCAAGTAGGGATGAGCAGTTCTTC. Its translation is CASGLASRDEQFF.

This chain uses TRBV27 with TRBJ2-1, with 7 bases matching TRBD1. V gave up 5 bases and J gave up 5 bases; unmatched junction bases: 6. The CDR3 loop spans 14 amino acids. Germline assignment: CDR1 MNHEY and CDR2 SMNVEV (reference sequence). The CDR3 region has the DNA TGTGCCAGCAGTCACTGGGACAGTGACAATGAGCAGTTCTTC. Protein product: CASSHWDSDNEQFF.

This chain joins TRBV7-9 and TRBJ2-1; TRBD1 or TRBD2 may be the D gene (6 bases each). The V end was cut by 5 bases, the J end by 5 bases, with 19 bases between. Germline lookup yields CDR1 SEHNR and CDR2 FQNEAQ (reference sequence). The CDR3 loop spans 16 amino acids. The CDR3 nucleotides are TGTGCCAGCAGCACTAACAGGGACTCCTTTGACAATGAGCAGTTCTTC. It translates to CASSTNRDSFDNEQFF.

This chain uses TRBV28 with TRBJ2-1, with TRBD2 matching 9 bases. There are 16 residues in the CDR3. Germline V gives CDR1 MDHEN, CDR2 SYDVKM. The V gene end was trimmed by 3 bases and the J gene end by 2 bases; junction bases not matched to a gene: 5. DNA of the CDR3: TGTGCCAGCAGTTTGGAGCGGGAGGACGCCTACAATGAGCAGTTCTTC. It yields the protein CASSLEREDAYNEQFF.

The CDR3, as DNA: TGTGCCAGCAGCTACGACAGGGGAGGCGAGCAGTACTTC. This translates into CASSYDRGGEQYF. The V call is TRBV7-9, the J call TRBJ2-7, with 8 nucleotides matching TRBD1. CDR1 and CDR2 (germline): SEHNR, FQNEAQ (reference sequence). The CDR3 has 13 residues. After removal of 4 bases from V and 6 bases from J, the junction contained 5 bases not matched to a gene.

The V gene is TRBV27, the J gene TRBJ2-7; D remains unclear. The CDR3 contains 13 residues. V dropped 0 bases and J dropped 6 bases, with 9 bases sitting between them. Germline V CDR1 and CDR2: MNHEY, SMNVEV (reference sequence). CDR3 in DNA: TGTGCCAGCAGTTTATCGAGTAGACTCGAGCAGTACTTC. Translated: CASSLSSRLEQYF.

The V gene is TRBV28, the J gene TRBJ1-2, with 10 bases fitting TRBD1. The CDR3 loop spans 16 amino acids. Germline loops: CDR1 MDHEN, CDR2 SYDVKM. Losses at the gene ends were 2 bases for V and 8 bases for J; bases not matched to a gene: 11. The CDR3: CASSLVWDRGEGGYTF. CDR3 bases: TGTGCCAGCAGTTTAGTTTGGGACAGGGGAGAAGGCGGCTACACCTTC.